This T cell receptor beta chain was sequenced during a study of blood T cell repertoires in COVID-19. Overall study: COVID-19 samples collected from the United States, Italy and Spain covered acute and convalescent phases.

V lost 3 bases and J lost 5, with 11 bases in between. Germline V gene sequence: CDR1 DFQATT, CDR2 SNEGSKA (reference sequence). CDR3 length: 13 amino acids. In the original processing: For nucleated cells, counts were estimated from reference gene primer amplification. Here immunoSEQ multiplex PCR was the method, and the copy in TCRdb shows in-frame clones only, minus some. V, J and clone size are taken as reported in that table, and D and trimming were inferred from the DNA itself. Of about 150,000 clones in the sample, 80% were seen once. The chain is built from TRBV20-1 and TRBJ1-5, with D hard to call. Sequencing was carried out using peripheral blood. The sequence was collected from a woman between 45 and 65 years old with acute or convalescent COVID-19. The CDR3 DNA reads TGCAGTGCTAGTTTGGGGAGAGATCAGCCCCAGCATTTT. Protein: CSASLGRDQPQHF.